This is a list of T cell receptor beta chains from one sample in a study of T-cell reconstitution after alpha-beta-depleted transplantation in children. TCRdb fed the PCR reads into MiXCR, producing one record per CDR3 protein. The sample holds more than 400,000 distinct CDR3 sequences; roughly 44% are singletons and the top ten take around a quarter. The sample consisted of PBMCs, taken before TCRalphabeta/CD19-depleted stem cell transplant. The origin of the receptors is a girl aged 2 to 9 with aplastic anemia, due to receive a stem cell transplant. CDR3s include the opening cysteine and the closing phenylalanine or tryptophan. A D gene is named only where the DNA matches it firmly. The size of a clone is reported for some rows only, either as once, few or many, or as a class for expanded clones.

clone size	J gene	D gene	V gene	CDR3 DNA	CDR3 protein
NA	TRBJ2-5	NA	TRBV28	TGTGCCAGCAGTCATAACATACAGGGAGGTGAGACCCAGTACTTC	CASSHNIQGGETQYF
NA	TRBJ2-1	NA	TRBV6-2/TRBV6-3	TGTGCCAGCAGTACTCGGATGGATGAGCAGTTCTTC	CASSTRMDEQFF
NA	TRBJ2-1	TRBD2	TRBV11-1	TGTGCCAGCAGCTGGCCCTCTAGCGGGAGGGGGAATGAGCAGTTCTTC	CASSWPSSGRGNEQFF
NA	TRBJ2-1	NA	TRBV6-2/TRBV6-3	TGTGCCAGCAGTTACCGGCCAGCCCTCCTAGCATTGAATGAGCAGTTCTTC	CASSYRPALLALNEQFF
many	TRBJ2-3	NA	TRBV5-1	TGCGCCAGCAGCTTCATAGGGAAAGGGACAGATACGCAGTATTTT	CASSFIGKGTDTQYF
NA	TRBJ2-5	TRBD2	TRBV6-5	TGTGCCAGCAGTCCAACTCCGGGACTAGCTGCGGAGACCCAGTACTTC	CASSPTPGLAAETQYF
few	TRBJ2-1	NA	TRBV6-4	TGTGCCAGCAGTGATGCTAACAATGAGCAGTTCTTC	CASSDANNEQFF
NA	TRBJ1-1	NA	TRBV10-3	TGTGCCATCAGTGTCGGGGTTACTGAAGCTTTCTTT	CAISVGVTEAFF
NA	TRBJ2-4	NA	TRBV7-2	TGTGCCAGCAGCTCGTATAAAGCCAAAAACATTCAGTACTTC	CASSSYKAKNIQYF
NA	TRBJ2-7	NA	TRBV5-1	TGCGCCAGCAGCTTCGAGGGCCTCCTCTACGAGCAGTACTTC	CASSFEGLLYEQYF
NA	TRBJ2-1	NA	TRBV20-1	TGCAGTGCTAGTCTGTCAGGGTATTCGATGTACAATGAGCAGTTCTTC	CSASLSGYSMYNEQFF
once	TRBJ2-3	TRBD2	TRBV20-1	TGCAGTGCTAGCTGGACTAGCGGGAGCGCAGATACGCAGTATTTT	CSASWTSGSADTQYF
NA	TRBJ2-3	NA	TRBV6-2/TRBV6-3	TGTGCCAGCAGTACCACTCCAGATACGCAGTATTTT	CASSTTPDTQYF
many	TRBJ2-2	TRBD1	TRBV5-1	TGCGCCAGCAGCCCTGGACAGGGGGTTACCGGGGAGCTGTTTTTT	CASSPGQGVTGELFF
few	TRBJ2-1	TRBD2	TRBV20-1	TGCAGTGCTAGAGAGAAAGATGGACTAGTTTCGAACAATGAGCAGTTCTTC	CSAREKDGLVSNNEQFF
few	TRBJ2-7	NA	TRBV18	TGTGCCAGCTCAAACTTACAGGGCTTAGGCTACGAGCAGTACTTC	CASSNLQGLGYEQYF
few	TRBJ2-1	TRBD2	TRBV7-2	TGTGCCAGCAGCCCTAGGGGGCCTAGCGGGGGGGAGGAGTTCTTC	CASSPRGPSGGEEFF
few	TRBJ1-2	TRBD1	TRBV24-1	TGTGCCACCAGTGAACGGACAGGGGATGGCTACACCTTC	CATSERTGDGYTF
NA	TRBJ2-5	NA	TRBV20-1	TGCAGTGCTCCCTCCGGGCCTAGCGACCCGGTTGTTGGGGAGACCCAGTACTTC	CSAPSGPSDPVVGETQYF
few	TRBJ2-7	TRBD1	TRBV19	TGTGCCAGTAGCCCGGACAGGGGGATCGGAGAGCAGTACTTC	CASSPDRGIGEQYF
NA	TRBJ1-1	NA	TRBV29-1	TGCAGCGTTGAAGACCTCCGTCCGAACACTGAAGCTTTCTTT	CSVEDLRPNTEAFF
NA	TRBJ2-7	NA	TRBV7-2	TGTGCCAGCAGCCCCGGACCGAGTGGGTACGAGCAGTACTTC	CASSPGPSGYEQYF
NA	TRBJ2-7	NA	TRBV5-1	TGCGCCAGCAGCTTCCGGGGCAGTACCTACGAGCAGTACTTC	CASSFRGSTYEQYF
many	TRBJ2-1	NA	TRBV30	TGTGCCTGGAGAGGCGGGCCGGCCTACAATGAGCAGTTCTTC	CAWRGGPAYNEQFF
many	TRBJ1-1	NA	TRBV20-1	TGCAGTGCTAGTGATCTGAAGCGGGCTTTCTTT	CSASDLKRAFF
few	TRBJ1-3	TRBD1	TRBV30	TGTGCCTGCAACGCAGGGGGAGGAAACACCATATATTTT	CACNAGGGNTIYF
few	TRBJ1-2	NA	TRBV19	TGTGCCAGTAGTATATGGGACGGCGGCTACACCTTC	CASSIWDGGYTF
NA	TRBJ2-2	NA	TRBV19	TGTGCCAGTAGTATACAGGGACCGGCCGGGGAGCTGTTTTTT	CASSIQGPAGELFF
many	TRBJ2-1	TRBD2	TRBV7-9	TGTGCCAGCAGCGATCTAGCGGCCTTGGGGAATGAGCAGTTCTTC	CASSDLAALGNEQFF
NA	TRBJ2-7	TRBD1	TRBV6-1	TGTGCCAGCAGTCGACAGGGATTAGGGACCTACGAGCAGTACTTC	CASSRQGLGTYEQYF
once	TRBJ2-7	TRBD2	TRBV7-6	TGTGCCAGCAGCAATAGCGGGGGGACCTACGAGCAGTACTTC	CASSNSGGTYEQYF
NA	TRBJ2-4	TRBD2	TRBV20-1	TGCAGTGCTAGAGTGGGGGCTAGCGGGAGAATTCGGTACTTC	CSARVGASGRIRYF
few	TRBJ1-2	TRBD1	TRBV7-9	TGTGCCAGCAGCTTCGGACAGGGGAGGCTTGGCTACACCTTC	CASSFGQGRLGYTF